This entry is about one TCR beta chain. This record comes from a study of Ad26.COV2.S vaccination and SARS-CoV-2 variants. Whole-study context: Ad26.COV2.S given intramuscularly, once or twice 56 days apart.

The table came from immunoSEQ multiplex PCR; TCRdb's copy has only in-frame clones and leaves some out. Here the sample spans around 340,000 clones, about 89% being singletons. Indicated treatment: about 20 received Ad26.COV2.S at low or high dose, single or two shots; a few received placebo; per-sample allocation not given. After the first vaccine or placebo injection, samples were drawn on day 63. The CDR3 has 12 residues. The V gene lost 4 bases and the J gene lost 11 bases, with 9 bases spanning the gap. The germline V gene has CDR1 MNHEY and CDR2 SVGAGI. Sequencing was performed on peripheral blood, taken in a trial of Ad26.COV2.S vaccine versus placebo. The sequence derives from a person aged 18-65 years who received the Ad26.COV2.S COVID-19 vaccine or a placebo. V and J are TRBV6-5 and TRBJ1-6; the D is unclear. The CDR3 DNA sequence: TGTGCCAGCAGTTCCGACGAGACACCCCTCCACTTT. It translates to CASSSDETPLHF.